The subject of this entry is one T cell receptor (beta chain). This table comes from immunoSEQ multiplex PCR, and its TCRdb copy is limited to in-frame clones, with some not included. Of about 28,000 clones in the sample, about 77% are singletons; the top ten hold roughly 5.9%. This sample was included in a study of T cell responses to AZD1222 COVID-19 vaccine. This CDR3 is built from 18 residues. The V end lost 0 bases, the J end lost 0 bases, and 17 bases lay between the germline ends. Germline CDR1 is LNHNV and CDR2 is YYDKDF (reference sequence). The source of this sequence is an adult in good health. The chain uses TRBV15 and TRBJ1-1; maybe TRBD1 (5 bases). The specimen was peripheral blood, collected on day 0 of AZD1222 vaccination. The CDR3 reads CATSRDLLRTLMNTEAFF. CDR3 nucleotide sequence: TGTGCCACCAGCAGAGACCTCCTAAGGACACTTATGAACACTGAAGCTTTCTTT. The full variable domain, completed using reference TRBV15 and TRBJ1-1, is DAMVIQNPRYQVTQFGKPVTLSCSQTLNHNVMYWYQQKSSQAPKLLFHYYDKDFNNEADTPDNFQSRRPNTSFCFLDIRSPGLGDTAMYLCATSRDLLRTLMNTEAFFGQGTRLTVV.